These 26 T cell receptor beta chains were sequenced from one sample in a study of molecular identifiers for immune sequencing clone quantification. Using its own MiXCR run on the PCR reads, TCRdb lists one record per CDR3 protein. The table has 97,000 or so distinct CDR3 sequences, around 30% seen once. Material: naive CD8+ T cells from blood, with Jurkat cell RNA spiked in. Indicated subset: FACS-sorted CD8+CD4-CCR7+CD45RA+ naive T cells. The origin of the receptors is a human donor in good health. Some libraries in this study had Jurkat cell RNA spiked in.

As regards this clonotype: Being one base from a much bigger clone, this may be a read error. The V and J genes are TRBV6-5 and TRBJ2-1; D is unresolved. CDR1 and CDR2 from the germline V gene are MNHEY and SVGAGI. The CDR3 loop spans 13 amino acids. CDR3 region: CASSYSGRAEQVF. The CDR3 coding sequence is TGTGCCAGCAGTTACTCGGGAAGGGCCGAGCAGGTCTTC.

This clonotype came up a few times. The CDR3 spells CASSPRTSTYEQYF. As DNA, the CDR3 is TGTGCCAGCAGCCCCCGGACTAGCACTTACGAGCAGTACTTC. The genes are TRBV13 and TRBJ2-7, with 8 bases lining up with TRBD2. Germline V gene sequence: CDR1 PRHDT, CDR2 FYEKMQ (reference sequence). The CDR3 length is 14 residues. V dropped 5 bases and J dropped 4; count of bases not matched to a gene: 7.

The chain is built from TRBV11-2 and TRBJ2-7, with D tentatively TRBD1 (5 bases). This CDR3 has 12 amino acids. The germline CDR1 and CDR2 sequences are SGHAT and FQNNGV. Trimming stripped 4 bases from V and 4 bases from J, with 8 bases between. The CDR3 DNA follows: TGTGCCAGCAGCTCGGACAAGTACGAGCAGTACTTC. Protein: CASSSDKYEQYF. The entire variable domain, with the rest obtained from reference TRBV11-2 and TRBJ2-7, is as follows: EAGVAQSPRYKIIEKRQSVAFWCNPISGHATLYWYQQILGQGPKLLIQFQNNGVVDDSQLPKDRFSAERLKGVDSTLKIQPAKLEDSAVYLCASSSDKYEQYFGPGTRLTVT.

The chain recombines TRBV28 with TRBJ1-6; D is uncertain. This CDR3 is built from 15 residues. Trimming cost V 1 base and J 7 bases, with 11 bases left between them. CDR1 MDHEN and CDR2 SYDVKM come from the germline V gene. The CDR3 protein is CASSLFSVKNSPLHF. CDR3 nucleotide sequence: TGTGCCAGCAGTTTATTTTCAGTCAAAAATTCACCCCTCCACTTT.

The sample holds one count of this clonotype. A much larger clone lies a single base off, so this may be a read error. The V and J genes are TRBV28 and TRBJ2-1; the D is unclear. Trimming pared 6 bases from V and 5 bases from J, leaving 11 bases between. The CDR3 is made up of 13 amino acids. Germline CDR1 reads MDHEN; CDR2 reads SYDVKM. The CDR3 region has the DNA TGTGCCAGCAGCCTCGTCCTCAACAATGAGCAGTTCTTC. Protein product: CASSLVLNNEQFF. Drawing the rest from reference TRBV28 and TRBJ2-1, the complete variable domain is DVKVTQSSRYLVKRTGEKVFLECVQDMDHENMFWYRQDPGLGLRLIYFSYDVKMKEKGDIPEGYSVSREKKERFSLILESASTNQTSMYLCASSLVLNNEQFFGPGTRLTVL.

In this sample, this clonotype turned up a few times. This chain joins TRBV11-2 and TRBJ2-7, with 8 bases matching TRBD1. Per germline, CDR1 SGHAT and CDR2 FQNNGV. The CDR3 has 13 residues. The V segment lost 2 bases and the J segment 4 bases; nucleotides outside the gene matches: 1. CDR3 loop: CASSLYRGYEQYF. The DNA for the CDR3 is TGTGCCAGCAGCTTATACAGGGGGTACGAGCAGTACTTC.

Only a few counts were recorded for this clonotype. This sequence joins TRBV6-2 or TRBV6-3 and TRBJ2-7, with TRBD2 matching 12 bases. Germline V gives CDR1 MNHEY, CDR2 SVGEGT. CDR3 length equals 17 residues. The ends lost 5 bases at V and 2 bases at J; junction bases unmatched: 10. CDR3 nucleotides: TGTGCCAGCAGTCCGGAGACTAGCGGGAGAGGGACCTACGAGCAGTACTTC. It specifies CASSPETSGRGTYEQYF.

This clonotype was detected ten times or more. This chain joins TRBV7-3 and TRBJ1-1; no clear D. This CDR3 is built from 13 residues. The germline V gene has CDR1 SGHTA and CDR2 FQGTGA. V was shortened by 2 bases and J by 1 base, with 5 bases between the two germline ends. The CDR3 DNA sequence: TGTGCCAGCAGCTTAGGGCAGAACACTGAAGCTTTCTTT. Its protein is CASSLGQNTEAFF.

V and J are TRBV13 and TRBJ1-1; 7 nucleotides agree with TRBD1. V lost 6 bases, J lost 1 base, and 11 bases stayed unmatched. The CDR3 length is 16 residues. CDR1 and CDR2 from the germline V gene are PRHDT and FYEKMQ (reference sequence). In nucleotides, the CDR3 is TGTGCCAGCAGTAGTCGGGACAGACCTACGAACACTGAAGCTTTCTTT. Its protein product is CASSSRDRPTNTEAFF.

This clonotype was observed at least ten times. CDR3 loop: CSVGDPQANEKLFF. The CDR3 nucleotides read TGCAGCGTTGGTGATCCACAGGCTAATGAAAAACTGTTTTTT. The chain carries TRBV29-1 and TRBJ1-4, with D possibly TRBD1 on 5 matching bases. There are 14 residues in the CDR3. Germline assignment: CDR1 SQVTM and CDR2 ANQGSEA. V lost 4 bases and J lost 3, with 12 bases in between.

This clonotype showed up just once. This may be a read error, as it is one base from a much larger clone. The chain carries TRBV20-1 and TRBJ2-3, with D possibly matching TRBD2 (5 bases). Germline-derived CDR1 and CDR2 are DFQATT and SNEGSKA (reference sequence). This CDR3 has 11 residues. Trimming pared 5 bases from V and 9 bases from J, leaving 12 bases between. CDR3 bases: TGCAGTGCTGAGGGAGTAGAAACGCAGTATTTT. Translation gives CSAEGVETQYF.

Ten or more counts support this clonotype. The gene calls are TRBV12-3 or TRBV12-4 and TRBJ2-7; 7 bases align to TRBD1. The CDR3 length is 14 residues. After removal of 3 bases from V and 2 bases from J, the junction contained 4 bases not matched to a gene. The CDR3: CASSFVGQTYEQYF. CDR3 sequence (DNA): TGTGCCAGCAGTTTCGTGGGACAGACCTACGAGCAGTACTTC.

This clonotype was detected only once. The gene calls are TRBV7-2 and TRBJ2-1, with TRBD2 as a possible D gene (5 bases). The germline gives CDR1 SGHTA, CDR2 FQGNSA. The CDR3 loop spans 16 amino acids. V gave up 2 bases and J gave up 2 bases, with 13 bases separating them. CDR3 amino acids: CASSLYGGQTYNEQFF. The CDR3, as DNA: TGTGCCAGCAGCTTATACGGCGGGCAAACCTACAATGAGCAGTTCTTC.

This chain connects TRBV4-2 to TRBJ2-7; D uncertain. Germline V gene data show CDR1 as LGHNA and CDR2 as YNFKEQ. The CDR3 is made up of 14 amino acids. The V gene lost 4 bases and the J gene lost 3 bases, with 13 bases spanning the gap. CDR3 loop: CASSPENMDYEQYF. In DNA, the CDR3 is TGTGCCAGCAGCCCAGAAAATATGGACTACGAGCAGTACTTC.

A remark on this clonotype: Because the CDR3 is missing its conserved closing phenylalanine or tryptophan, this is likely a read error. CDR3 DNA: TGCGCCAGCAGCCAAGACAGCGGGAGAGGCTACGAGCAGTACTAC. Encoded protein: CASSQDSGRGYEQYY. The chain joins TRBV4-3 to TRBJ2-7; 8 nucleotides line up with TRBD2. This CDR3 spans 15 amino acids. Losses at the gene ends were 0 bases for V and 3 bases for J; bases not matched to a gene: 4. Germline loops: CDR1 LGHNA, CDR2 YSLEER.

The chain couples TRBV4-3 to TRBJ2-2, with 10 bases identical to TRBD2. Germline V gene lookup returns CDR1 LGHNA and CDR2 YSLEER. The CDR3 is 18 amino acids. The V gene end was trimmed by 4 bases and the J gene end by 6 bases; junction bases not matched to a gene: 14. The CDR3 nucleotides are TGCGCCAGCAGCCGCATCTTAATAGCGGGAGGTTTGGCCGGGGAGCTGTTTTTT. Amino acids: CASSRILIAGGLAGELFF.

This clonotype has ten or more counts. The rearrangement joins TRBV4-3 to TRBJ2-3; D gene ambiguous. From germline, CDR1 is LGHNA and CDR2 YSLEER. Trimming removed 1 base at V and 3 bases at J, with 11 bases between. The length of the CDR3 is 15 residues. The DNA of the CDR3 is TGCGCCAGCAGCCAAGGGGCGGTTGGGACAGATACGCAGTATTTT. It yields the protein CASSQGAVGTDTQYF.

In this sample, this clonotype turned up once. This clone may be a read error of a much larger clone one base away. J is TRBJ2-7 and V is TRBV24-1; D is undetermined. Germline assignment: CDR1 KGHDR and CDR2 SFDVKD. The CDR3 is 16 amino acids. In DNA form, the CDR3 reads TGTGCCGCCAGTGATCCCCAGGATCTCAGACCCTACGAGCAGTACTTC. This sequence encodes CAASDPQDLRPYEQYF.

In the case of this clonotype: A much larger clone differs by one base, so this may be a read error. The CDR3 protein is CASTGGPYEQYF. The CDR3 DNA sequence: TGTGCCAGCACCGGCGGGCCCTACGAGCAGTACTTC. The V gene is TRBV6-2 or TRBV6-3, the J gene TRBJ2-7; tentative D call: TRBD2 (5 bases). The CDR3 consists of 12 residues. The germline V gene encodes CDR1 MNHEY and CDR2 SVGEGT. With 7 bases removed from V and 2 bases from J, the gap between germline ends came to 9 bases.

This clonotype appeared a single time. Just one base apart from a much larger clone, this may be a read error. The J gene is TRBJ2-1, the V gene TRBV7-8; unclear D gene. The V end lost 8 bases, the J end lost 10 bases, and 15 bases lay between the germline ends. CDR3 length equals 12 residues. Germline CDR1 reads SGHVS; CDR2 reads FQNEAQ. The CDR3 region has the DNA TGTGCCAGCTTCCTCTCGGGCAAAGAGCAGTTCTTC. It is translated as CASFLSGKEQFF.

This chain connects TRBV12-3 or TRBV12-4 to TRBJ2-1; D not certain. The CDR3 runs 12 residues. Trimming shortened V by 3 bases and J by 10 bases, and 10 bases separated the two germline ends. CDR3 DNA: TGTGCCAGCAGTTTGGATGCCGCCGAGCAGTTCTTC. Amino acids: CASSLDAAEQFF.

Only a few counts were recorded for this clonotype. This chain uses TRBV18 with TRBJ1-5; 10 bases are shared with TRBD1. CDR3 length: 18 amino acids. Germline values: CDR1 KGHSH, CDR2 LQKENI. V was clipped by 2 bases and J by 6 bases; unmatched bases: 13. The CDR3 bases are TGTGCCAGCTCACCAAAACAAGACAGGGGGCTAGGAAGTCAGCCCCAGCATTTT. Encoded protein: CASSPKQDRGLGSQPQHF.

The rearrangement joins TRBV5-3 to TRBJ2-7; D is ambiguous. TRBV5-3 is identified as an open reading frame with a role that is uncertain. The CDR3 runs 13 residues. Trimming left V 10 bases short and J 6 bases short, with 20 bases between. The CDR3 DNA reads as TGTGCCGGCAGCTTGCGGTTGGAAGTCGAGCAGTACTTC. Translated, it gives CAGSLRLEVEQYF.

This clonotype turned up a few times. This rearrangement joins TRBV6-5 to TRBJ2-7; TRBD1 matches at 8 bases. The germline gives CDR1 MNHEY, CDR2 SVGAGI. The CDR3 is 15 residues long. J was trimmed by 3 bases and V by 4 bases; bases with no gene match: 8. The CDR3: CASSFYDRGSYEQYF. In DNA form, the CDR3 reads TGTGCCAGCAGTTTTTACGACAGGGGTAGCTACGAGCAGTACTTC.

There are a few counts of this clonotype. This chain links TRBV28 with TRBJ2-1; possibly TRBD2 for D (6 bases). V gave up 5 bases and J gave up 7 bases, with 15 bases separating them. The length of the CDR3 is 14 residues. Germline lookup yields CDR1 MDHEN and CDR2 SYDVKM. For the CDR3, the DNA is TGTGCCAGCAGTCCGGACTACAGTCGGAATGAGCAGTTCTTC. Translated: CASSPDYSRNEQFF.

The V and J genes are TRBV10-1 and TRBJ2-1; D call uncertain. The germline gives CDR1 WNHNN, CDR2 SYGVQD (reference sequence). This CDR3 spans 16 amino acids. V lost 3 bases and J lost 1, with 13 bases in between. In nucleotides, the CDR3 is TGCGCCAGCAGTGACCCTCTAGGGATGTCCTACAATGAGCAGTTCTTC. Translating gives CASSDPLGMSYNEQFF.